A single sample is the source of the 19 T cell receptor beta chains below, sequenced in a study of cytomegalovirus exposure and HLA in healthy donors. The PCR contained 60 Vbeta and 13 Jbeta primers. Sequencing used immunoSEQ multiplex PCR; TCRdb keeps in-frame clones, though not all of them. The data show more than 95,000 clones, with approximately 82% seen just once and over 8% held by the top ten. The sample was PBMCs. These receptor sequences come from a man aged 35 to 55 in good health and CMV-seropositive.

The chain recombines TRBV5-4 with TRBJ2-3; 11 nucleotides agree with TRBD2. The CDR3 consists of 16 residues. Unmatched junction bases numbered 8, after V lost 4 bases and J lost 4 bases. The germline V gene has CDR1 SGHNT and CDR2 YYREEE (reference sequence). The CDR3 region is CASSALAGGIPDTQYF. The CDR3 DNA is TGTGCCAGCAGCGCCCTAGCGGGGGGCATCCCAGATACGCAGTATTTT.

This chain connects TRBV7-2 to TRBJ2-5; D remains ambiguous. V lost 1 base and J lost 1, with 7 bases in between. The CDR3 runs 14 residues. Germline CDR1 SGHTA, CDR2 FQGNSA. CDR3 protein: CASSLGGPQETQYF. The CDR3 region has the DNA TGTGCCAGCAGCTTAGGTGGGCCCCAAGAGACCCAGTACTTC.

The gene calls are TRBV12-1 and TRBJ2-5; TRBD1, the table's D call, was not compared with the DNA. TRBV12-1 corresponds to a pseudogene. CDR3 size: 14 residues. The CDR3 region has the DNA TGTGCCAGCAGCTTAAAGGGGGCGGGGGAGACCCAGTACTTC. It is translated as CASSLKGAGETQYF.

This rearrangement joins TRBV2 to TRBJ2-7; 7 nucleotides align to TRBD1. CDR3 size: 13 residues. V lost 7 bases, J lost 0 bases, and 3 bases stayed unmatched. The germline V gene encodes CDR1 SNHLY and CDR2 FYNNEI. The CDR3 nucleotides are TGTGCCAGCACCGGGACAGCCTCCTACGAGCAGTACTTC. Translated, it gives CASTGTASYEQYF.

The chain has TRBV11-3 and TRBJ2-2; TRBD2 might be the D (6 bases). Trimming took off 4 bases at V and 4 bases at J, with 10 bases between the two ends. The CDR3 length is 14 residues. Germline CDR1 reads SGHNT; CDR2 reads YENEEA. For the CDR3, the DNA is TGTGCCAGCAGCTCGCTAGCGAGCACCGGGGAGCTGTTTTTT. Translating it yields CASSSLASTGELFF.

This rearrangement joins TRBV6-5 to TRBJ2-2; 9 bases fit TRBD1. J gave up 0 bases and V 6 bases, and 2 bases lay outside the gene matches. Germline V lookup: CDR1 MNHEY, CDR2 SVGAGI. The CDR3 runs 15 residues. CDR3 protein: CASRRQGANTGELFF. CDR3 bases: TGTGCCAGCAGGCGACAGGGGGCGAACACCGGGGAGCTGTTTTTT.

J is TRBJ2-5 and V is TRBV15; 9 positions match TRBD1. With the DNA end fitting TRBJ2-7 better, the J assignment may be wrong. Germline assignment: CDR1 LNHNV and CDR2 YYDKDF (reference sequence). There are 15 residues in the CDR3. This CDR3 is CATSAGTGQAYEQYF. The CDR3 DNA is TGTGCCACCAGCGCCGGGACAGGGCAGGCCTACGAGCAGTACTTC.

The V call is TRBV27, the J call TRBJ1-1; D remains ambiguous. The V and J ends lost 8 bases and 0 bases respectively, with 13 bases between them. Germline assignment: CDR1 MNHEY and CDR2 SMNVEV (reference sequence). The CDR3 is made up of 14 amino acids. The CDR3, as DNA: TGTGCCAGCCAACCGGGAAGCTTGAACACTGAAGCTTTCTTT. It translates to CASQPGSLNTEAFF.

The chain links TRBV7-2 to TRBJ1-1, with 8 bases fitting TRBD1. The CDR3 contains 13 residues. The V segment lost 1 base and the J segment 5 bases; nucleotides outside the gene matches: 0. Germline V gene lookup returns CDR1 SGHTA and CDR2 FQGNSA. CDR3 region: CASSLGTGTEAFF. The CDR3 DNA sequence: TGTGCCAGCAGCTTAGGGACAGGGACTGAAGCTTTCTTT.

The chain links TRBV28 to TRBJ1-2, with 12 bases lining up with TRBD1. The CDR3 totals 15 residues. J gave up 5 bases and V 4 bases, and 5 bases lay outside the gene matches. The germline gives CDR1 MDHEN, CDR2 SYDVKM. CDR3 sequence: CASSWDRGLFYGYTF. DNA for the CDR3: TGTGCCAGCAGTTGGGACAGGGGGCTTTTTTATGGCTACACCTTC.

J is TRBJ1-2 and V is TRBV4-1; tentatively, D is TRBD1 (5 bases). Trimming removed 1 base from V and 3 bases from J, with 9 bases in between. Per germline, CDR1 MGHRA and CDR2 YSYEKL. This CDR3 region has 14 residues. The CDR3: CASSQGGGYYGYTF. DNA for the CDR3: TGCGCCAGCAGCCAAGGGGGGGGATACTATGGCTACACCTTC.

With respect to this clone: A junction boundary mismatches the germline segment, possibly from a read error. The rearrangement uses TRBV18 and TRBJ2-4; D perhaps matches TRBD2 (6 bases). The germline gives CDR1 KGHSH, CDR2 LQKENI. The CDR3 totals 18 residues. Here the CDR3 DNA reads TGTGCCAGCTCACCAGCTCTCCGGGATTCACTAGCCAAAAACAGTCAGTACTTC. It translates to CASSPALRDSLAKNSQYF.

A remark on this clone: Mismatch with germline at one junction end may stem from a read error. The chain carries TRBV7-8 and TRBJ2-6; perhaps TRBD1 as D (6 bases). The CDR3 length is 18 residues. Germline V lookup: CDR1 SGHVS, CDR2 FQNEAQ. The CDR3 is CASSLGGGVVSGANGLTF. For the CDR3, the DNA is TGTGCCAGCAGCTTAGGAGGGGGAGTTGTAAGTGGGGCCAACGGCCTGACTTTC.

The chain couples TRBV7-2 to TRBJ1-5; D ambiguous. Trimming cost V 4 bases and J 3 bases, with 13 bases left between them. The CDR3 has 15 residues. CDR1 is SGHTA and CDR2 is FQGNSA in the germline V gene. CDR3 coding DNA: TGTGCCAGCAGCTCCCAAGGGAGGGACAATCAGCCCCAGCATTTT. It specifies CASSSQGRDNQPQHF.

The CDR3 region is CASSLGGVTGKTYEQYF. CDR3 bases: TGTGCCAGCAGCTTAGGGGGCGTGACAGGTAAAACCTACGAGCAGTACTTC. The J gene is TRBJ2-7, the V gene TRBV11-2, with a weak D call TRBD1 (6 bases). Germline values: CDR1 SGHAT, CDR2 FQNNGV. The CDR3 has 17 residues. Trimming removed 1 base at V and 2 bases at J, with 18 bases between.

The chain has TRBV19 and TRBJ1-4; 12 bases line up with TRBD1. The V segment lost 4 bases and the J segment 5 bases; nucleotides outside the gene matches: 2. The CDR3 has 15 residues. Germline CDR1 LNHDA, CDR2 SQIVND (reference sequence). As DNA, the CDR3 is TGTGCCAGTAGTAGCGGGACAGGGGGCAATGAAAAACTGTTTTTT. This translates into CASSSGTGGNEKLFF.

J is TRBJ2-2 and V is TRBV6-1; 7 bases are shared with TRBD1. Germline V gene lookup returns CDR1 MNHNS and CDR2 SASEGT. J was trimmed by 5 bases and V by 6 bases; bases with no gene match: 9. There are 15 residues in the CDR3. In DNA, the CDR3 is TGTGCCAGCAGACCCGGACAGGTTAGGACCGGGGAGCTGTTTTTT. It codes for CASRPGQVRTGELFF.

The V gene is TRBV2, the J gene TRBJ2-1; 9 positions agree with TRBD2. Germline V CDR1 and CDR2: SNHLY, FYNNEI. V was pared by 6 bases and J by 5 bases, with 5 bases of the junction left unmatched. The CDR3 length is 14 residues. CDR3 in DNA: TGTGCCAGCAGCAGACTAGCGGCGAACAATGAGCAGTTCTTC. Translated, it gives CASSRLAANNEQFF.

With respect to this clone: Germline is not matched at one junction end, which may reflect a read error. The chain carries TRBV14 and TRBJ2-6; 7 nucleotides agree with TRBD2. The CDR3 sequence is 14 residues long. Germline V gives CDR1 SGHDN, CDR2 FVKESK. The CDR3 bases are TGTGCCAGCGCCCTGGGGGGAGGGGCCAACGGCCTGACTTTC. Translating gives CASALGGGANGLTF.